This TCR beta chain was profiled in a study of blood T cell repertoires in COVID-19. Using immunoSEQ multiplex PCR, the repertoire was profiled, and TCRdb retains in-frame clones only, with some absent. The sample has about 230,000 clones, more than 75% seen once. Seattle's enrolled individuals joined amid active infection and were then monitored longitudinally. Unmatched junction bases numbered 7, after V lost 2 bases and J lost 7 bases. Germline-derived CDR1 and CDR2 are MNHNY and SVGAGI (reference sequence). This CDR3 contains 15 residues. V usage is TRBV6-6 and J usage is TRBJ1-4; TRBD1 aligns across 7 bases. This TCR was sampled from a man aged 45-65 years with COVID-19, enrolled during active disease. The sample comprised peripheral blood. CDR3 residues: CASSYIRTGGEKLFF. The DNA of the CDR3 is TGTGCCAGCAGTTACATCCGGACAGGTGGTGAAAAACTGTTTTTT.